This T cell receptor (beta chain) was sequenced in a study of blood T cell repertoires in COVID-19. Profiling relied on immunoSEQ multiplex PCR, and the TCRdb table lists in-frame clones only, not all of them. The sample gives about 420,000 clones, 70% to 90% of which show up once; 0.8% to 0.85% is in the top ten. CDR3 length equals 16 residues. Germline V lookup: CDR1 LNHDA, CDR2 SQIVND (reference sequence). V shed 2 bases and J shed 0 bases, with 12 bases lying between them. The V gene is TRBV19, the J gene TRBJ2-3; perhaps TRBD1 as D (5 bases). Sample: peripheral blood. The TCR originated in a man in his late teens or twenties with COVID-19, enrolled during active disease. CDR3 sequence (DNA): TGTGCCAGTAGTATATCTCGACAGACTAGCACAGATACGCAGTATTTT. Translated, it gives CASSISRQTSTDTQYF.